This T cell receptor (beta chain) was retrieved from a study of cytomegalovirus exposure and HLA in healthy donors. PCR was performed using 60 Vbeta and 13 Jbeta primers. Libraries were prepared by immunoSEQ multiplex PCR; TCRdb keeps only in-frame clonotypes and omits some of them. The repertoire holds about 97,000 clones, with 73% as singletons. The germline CDR1 and CDR2 sequences are SGHVS and FNYEAQ. The CDR3 consists of 13 residues. V was pared by 1 base and J by 7 bases, with 10 bases between. Sequenced material: PBMCs. This chain links TRBV7-6 with TRBJ1-2; D is ambiguous. This TCR was recovered from a middle-aged man in good health and CMV-seronegative. CDR3 DNA: TGTGCCAGCAGCTTAGAGGAAGGGAGTGGCTACACCTTC. Translation gives CASSLEEGSGYTF.